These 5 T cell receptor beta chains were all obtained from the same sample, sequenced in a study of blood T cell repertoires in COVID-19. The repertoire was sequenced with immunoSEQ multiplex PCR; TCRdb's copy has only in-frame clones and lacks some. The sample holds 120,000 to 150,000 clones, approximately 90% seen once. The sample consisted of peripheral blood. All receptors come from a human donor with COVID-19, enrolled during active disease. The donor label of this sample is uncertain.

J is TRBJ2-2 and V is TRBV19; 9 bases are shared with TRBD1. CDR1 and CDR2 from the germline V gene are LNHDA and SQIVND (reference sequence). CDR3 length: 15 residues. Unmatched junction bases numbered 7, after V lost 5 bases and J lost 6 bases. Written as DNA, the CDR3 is TGTGCCAGTAGTCCGCGGACAGGGGTATCCGGGGAGCTGTTTTTT. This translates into CASSPRTGVSGELFF.

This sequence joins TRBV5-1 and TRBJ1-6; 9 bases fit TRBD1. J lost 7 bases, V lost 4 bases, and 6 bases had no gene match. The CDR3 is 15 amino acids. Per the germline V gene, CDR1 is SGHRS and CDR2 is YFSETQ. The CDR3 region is CASSPEGQGNSPLHF. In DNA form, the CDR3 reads TGCGCCAGCAGCCCGGAGGGACAGGGAAATTCACCCCTCCACTTT.

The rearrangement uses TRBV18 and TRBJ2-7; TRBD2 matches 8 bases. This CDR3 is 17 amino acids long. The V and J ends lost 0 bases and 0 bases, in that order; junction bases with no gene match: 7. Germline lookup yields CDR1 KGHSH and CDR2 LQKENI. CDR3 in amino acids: CASSPPGAGERSYEQYF. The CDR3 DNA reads TGTGCCAGCTCACCACCCGGAGCGGGGGAACGCTCCTACGAGCAGTACTTC.

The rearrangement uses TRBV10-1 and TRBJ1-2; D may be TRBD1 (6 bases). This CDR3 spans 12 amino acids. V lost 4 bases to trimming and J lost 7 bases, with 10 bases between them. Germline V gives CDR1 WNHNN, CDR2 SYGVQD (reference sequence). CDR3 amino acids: CASSGVGGGYTF. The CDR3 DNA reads TGCGCCAGCAGTGGGGTAGGGGGTGGCTACACCTTC.

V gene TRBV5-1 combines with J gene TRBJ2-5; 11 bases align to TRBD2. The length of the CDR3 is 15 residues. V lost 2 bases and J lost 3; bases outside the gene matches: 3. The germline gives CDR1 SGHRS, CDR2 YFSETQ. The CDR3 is CASSFGTSGEETQYF. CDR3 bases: TGCGCCAGCAGCTTCGGGACTAGCGGCGAAGAGACCCAGTACTTC.